Sequencing of this TCR beta chain was carried out in a study of cytomegalovirus exposure and HLA in healthy donors. Findings of the study overall: Reports showed the classifier diagnosing cytomegalovirus status with high specificity and sensitivity. Owing to their indistinguishability, certain V segments, notably TRBV6-2 and TRBV6-3, were excluded.

Germline lookup yields CDR1 LGHNA and CDR2 YNFKEQ. The CDR3 has 15 amino acids. V dropped 4 bases and J dropped 4; count of bases not matched to a gene: 6. Use of 60 Vbeta and 13 Jbeta primers characterized the PCR. Data came from immunoSEQ multiplex PCR; TCRdb stores just in-frame clones and leaves some out. The sample features 150,000 or so clones, with about 1.7% in its top ten. Notes on this clone: Its matching antigen is unknown.

This chain joins TRBV4-2 and TRBJ1-5; 8 bases match TRBD1. The specimen sequenced was PBMCs. This receptor was identified in a woman in her forties or fifties in good health and CMV-seronegative. CDR3 sequence (DNA): TGTGCCAGCAGCCTGGACAGGGTTTCGAATCAGCCCCAGCATTTT. Translation: CASSLDRVSNQPQHF.